This is a list of T cell receptor beta chains from one sample in a study of T cells in tumors and immune-related adverse events. The protocol was immunoSEQ multiplex PCR, while the TCRdb copy is restricted to in-frame clones and leaves out a portion. In the table there are about 8,600 clones, 94% of which are singletons. The sequencing used lymph node tissue, collected from a patient treated with anti-PD-1 therapy. The origin of the receptors is a female donor with metastatic renal cell carcinoma. The conserved cysteine and the conserved F or W are not part of the CDR3 here. The order of the fields is CDR3 protein, V gene, J gene.

ASSRDRANYGYT	TRBV6-5	TRBJ1-2
ASSMFGLAGDTQY	TRBV6-5	TRBJ2-3
ASSIGTVRYT	TRBV19	TRBJ1-2
AIRGLARGPGDGYT	TRBV10-3	TRBJ1-2
ASSEGGNYQPQH	TRBV6-1	TRBJ1-5
ASSPKTGLSGNTIY	TRBV7-9	TRBJ1-3
ASSGLQETQY	TRBV7-9	TRBJ2-5
SSPLAGGNEQF	TRBV29-1	TRBJ2-1
ASSRDFGSYEQY	TRBV5-6	TRBJ2-7
ASSRERQRKQY	TRBV11-3	TRBJ2-7
ASSQDFDRGYNEQF	TRBV4-2	TRBJ2-1
ASSLSGQKETQY	TRBV2	TRBJ2-5
ASSPKLGGISYEQY	TRBV9	TRBJ2-7
AISPVLGGEKLF	TRBV10-3	TRBJ1-4
ASKGRLATDTQY	TRBV19	TRBJ2-3
ASSLVGRGRAEKLF	TRBV7-9	TRBJ1-4
ASLRGYNTGELF	TRBV6-5	TRBJ2-2
ASRGQRDEQY	TRBV5-1	TRBJ2-7
AWRDTSYEQY	TRBV30	TRBJ2-7
ASSVPHPRDRGGVDEKLF	TRBV2	TRBJ1-4
ASSGDTGRENEKLF	TRBV28	TRBJ1-4
ASSEDTRGVKLF	TRBV6-1	TRBJ1-4
ASSYSIQGVSPLH	TRBV6-5	TRBJ1-6
ASRGVRTVRYRELF	TRBV28	TRBJ2-2
AWSWGRLTYEQY	TRBV30	TRBJ2-7
ASSYRRGTGDEKLF	TRBV27	TRBJ1-4
ASSVLTSGRRETQY	TRBV7-9	TRBJ2-5
ASSEVRGPEAF	TRBV6-1	TRBJ1-1
ASSPGVFYEQY	TRBV5-4	TRBJ2-7
ASSQTGYGNTIY	TRBV6-5	TRBJ1-3
ASSGPGQGLSEQY	TRBV28	TRBJ2-7
ASSSMLAGGRNEQF	TRBV27	TRBJ2-1
ASSSPGQGFRQPQH	TRBV28	TRBJ1-5
ASSKGLADQETQY	TRBV5-4	TRBJ2-5
ASSFSGANTGELF	TRBV4-3	TRBJ2-2
ASSLGDRVRLEAF	TRBV11-3	TRBJ1-1
ASSSDYFYEQY	TRBV6-1	TRBJ2-7
ASRREFPETQY	TRBV28	TRBJ2-5
ASSLIRASGNYEQY	TRBV5-1	TRBJ2-7
ASTPGGHYSGNTIY	TRBV5-6	TRBJ1-3
AIATGVYEQY	TRBV10-3	TRBJ2-7
ASSRTGYGYT	TRBV7-6	TRBJ1-2